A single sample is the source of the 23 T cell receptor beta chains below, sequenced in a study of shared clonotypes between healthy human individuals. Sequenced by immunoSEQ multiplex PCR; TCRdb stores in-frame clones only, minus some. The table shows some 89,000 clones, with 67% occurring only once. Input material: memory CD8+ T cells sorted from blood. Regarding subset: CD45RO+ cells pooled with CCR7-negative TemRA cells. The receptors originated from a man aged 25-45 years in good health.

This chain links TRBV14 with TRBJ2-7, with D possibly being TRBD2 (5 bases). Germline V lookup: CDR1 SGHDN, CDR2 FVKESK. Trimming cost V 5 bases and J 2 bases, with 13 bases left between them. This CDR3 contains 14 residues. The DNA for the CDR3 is TGTGCCAGCAGCTTCGGCGGGTCCACCTACGAGCAGTACTTC. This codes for CASSFGGSTYEQYF.

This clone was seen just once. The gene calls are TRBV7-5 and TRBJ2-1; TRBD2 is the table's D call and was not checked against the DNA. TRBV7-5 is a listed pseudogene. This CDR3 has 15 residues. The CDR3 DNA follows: TGTGCCAGCAGCTTATACTTAGCGGGTAACAATGAGCAGTTCTTC. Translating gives CASSLYLAGNNEQFF.

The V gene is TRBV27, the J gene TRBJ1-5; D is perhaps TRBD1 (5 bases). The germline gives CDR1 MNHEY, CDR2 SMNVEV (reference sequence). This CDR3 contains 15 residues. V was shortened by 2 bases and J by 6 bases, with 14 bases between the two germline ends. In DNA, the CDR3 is TGTGCCAGCAGTTTACGGCAGGGCGTTAGTCAGCCCCAGCATTTT. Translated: CASSLRQGVSQPQHF.

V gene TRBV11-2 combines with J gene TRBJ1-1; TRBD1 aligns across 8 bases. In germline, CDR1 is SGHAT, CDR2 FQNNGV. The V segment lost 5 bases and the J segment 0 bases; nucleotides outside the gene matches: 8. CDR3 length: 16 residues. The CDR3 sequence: CASSLGQGYMNTEAFF. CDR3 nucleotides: TGTGCCAGCAGCCTAGGACAGGGCTACATGAACACTGAAGCTTTCTTT.

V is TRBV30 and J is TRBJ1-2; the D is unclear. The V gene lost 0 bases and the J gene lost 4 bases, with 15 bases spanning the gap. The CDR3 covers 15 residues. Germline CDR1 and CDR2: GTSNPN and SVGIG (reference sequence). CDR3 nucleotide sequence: TGTGCCTGGAGTGTAGAGCCCGGAGACCCCTATGGCTACACCTTC. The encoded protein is CAWSVEPGDPYGYTF.

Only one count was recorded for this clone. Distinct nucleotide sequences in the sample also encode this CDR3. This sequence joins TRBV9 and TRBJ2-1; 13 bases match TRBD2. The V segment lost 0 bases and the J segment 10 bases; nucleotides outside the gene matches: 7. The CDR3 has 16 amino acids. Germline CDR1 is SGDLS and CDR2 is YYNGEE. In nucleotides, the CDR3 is TGTGCCAGCAGCGTAGTACTAGCGGGAGGGCGGGGGGAGCAGTTCTTC. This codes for CASSVVLAGGRGEQFF.

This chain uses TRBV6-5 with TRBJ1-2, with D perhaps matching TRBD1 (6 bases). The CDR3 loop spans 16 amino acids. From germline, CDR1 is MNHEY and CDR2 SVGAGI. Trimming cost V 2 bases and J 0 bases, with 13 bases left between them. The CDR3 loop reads CASSYHPRGSNYGYTF. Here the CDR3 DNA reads TGTGCCAGCAGTTACCACCCCAGGGGTTCTAACTATGGCTACACCTTC.

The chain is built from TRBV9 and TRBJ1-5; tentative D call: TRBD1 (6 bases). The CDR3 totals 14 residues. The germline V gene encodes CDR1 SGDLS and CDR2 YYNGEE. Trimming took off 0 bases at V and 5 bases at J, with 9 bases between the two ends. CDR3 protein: CASSVEGGDQPQHF. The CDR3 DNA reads TGTGCCAGCAGCGTAGAGGGGGGAGATCAGCCCCAGCATTTT.

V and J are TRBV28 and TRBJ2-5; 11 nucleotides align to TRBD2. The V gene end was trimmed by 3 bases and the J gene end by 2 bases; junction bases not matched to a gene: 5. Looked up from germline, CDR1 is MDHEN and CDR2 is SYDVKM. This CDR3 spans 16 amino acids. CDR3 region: CASSFGVAGGQETQYF. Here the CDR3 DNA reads TGTGCCAGCAGTTTTGGGGTAGCGGGAGGGCAAGAGACCCAGTACTTC. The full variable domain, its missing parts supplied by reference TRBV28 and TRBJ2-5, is DVKVTQSSRYLVKRTGEKVFLECVQDMDHENMFWYRQDPGLGLRLIYFSYDVKMKEKGDIPEGYSVSREKKERFSLILESASTNQTSMYLCASSFGVAGGQETQYFGPGTRLLVL.

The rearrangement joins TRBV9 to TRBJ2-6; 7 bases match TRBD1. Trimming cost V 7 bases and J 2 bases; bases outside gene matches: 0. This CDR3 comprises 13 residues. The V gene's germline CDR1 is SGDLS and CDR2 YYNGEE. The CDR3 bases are TGTGCCAGCCAGGGGGCTGGGGCCAACGTCCTGACTTTC. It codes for CASQGAGANVLTF.

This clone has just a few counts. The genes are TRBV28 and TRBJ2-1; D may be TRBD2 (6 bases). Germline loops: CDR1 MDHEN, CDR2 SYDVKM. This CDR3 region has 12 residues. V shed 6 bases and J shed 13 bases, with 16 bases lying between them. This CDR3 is CASSHTGTPQFF. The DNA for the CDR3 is TGTGCCAGCAGCCACACCGGGACTCCCCAGTTCTTC.

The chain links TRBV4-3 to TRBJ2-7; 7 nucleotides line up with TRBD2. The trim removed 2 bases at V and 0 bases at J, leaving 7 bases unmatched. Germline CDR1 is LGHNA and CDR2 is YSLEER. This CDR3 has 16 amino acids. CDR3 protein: CASSQTGTTISYEQYF. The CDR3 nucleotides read TGCGCCAGCAGCCAAACCGGGACTACCATCTCCTACGAGCAGTACTTC.

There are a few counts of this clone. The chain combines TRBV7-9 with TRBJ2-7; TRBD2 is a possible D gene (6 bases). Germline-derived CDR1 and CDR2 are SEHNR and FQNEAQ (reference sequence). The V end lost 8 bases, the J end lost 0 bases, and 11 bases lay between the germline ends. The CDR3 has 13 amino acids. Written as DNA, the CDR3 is TGTGCCAGCGGACGGGAGAGCTCCTACGAGCAGTACTTC. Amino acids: CASGRESSYEQYF.

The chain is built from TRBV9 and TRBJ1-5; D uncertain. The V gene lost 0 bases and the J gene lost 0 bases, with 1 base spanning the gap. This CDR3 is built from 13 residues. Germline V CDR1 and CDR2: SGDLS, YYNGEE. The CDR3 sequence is CASSVASNQPQHF. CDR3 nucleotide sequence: TGTGCCAGCAGCGTAGCTAGCAATCAGCCCCAGCATTTT. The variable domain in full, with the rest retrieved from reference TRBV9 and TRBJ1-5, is DSGVTQTPKHLITATGQRVTLRCSPRSGDLSVYWYQQSLDQGLQFLIQYYNGEERAKGNILERFSAQQFPDLHSELNLSSLELGDSALYFCASSVASNQPQHFGDGTRLSIL.

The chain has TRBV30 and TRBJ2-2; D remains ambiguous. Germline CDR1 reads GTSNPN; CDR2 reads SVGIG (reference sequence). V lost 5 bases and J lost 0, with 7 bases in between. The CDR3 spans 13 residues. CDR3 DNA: TGTGCCTGGTCCGCAACGAACACCGGGGAGCTGTTTTTT. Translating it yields CAWSATNTGELFF. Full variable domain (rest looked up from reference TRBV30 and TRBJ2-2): SQTIHQWPATLVQPVGSPLSLECTVEGTSNPNLYWYRQAAGRGLQLLFYSVGIGQISSEVPQNLSASRPQDRQFILSSKKLLLSDSGFYLCAWSATNTGELFFGEGSRLTVL.

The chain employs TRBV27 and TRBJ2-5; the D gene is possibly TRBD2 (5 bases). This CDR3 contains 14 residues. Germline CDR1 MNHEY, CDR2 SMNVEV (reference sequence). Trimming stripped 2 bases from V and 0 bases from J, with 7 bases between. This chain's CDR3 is CASSLRRNQETQYF. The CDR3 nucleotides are TGTGCCAGCAGTTTAAGGAGGAACCAAGAGACCCAGTACTTC.

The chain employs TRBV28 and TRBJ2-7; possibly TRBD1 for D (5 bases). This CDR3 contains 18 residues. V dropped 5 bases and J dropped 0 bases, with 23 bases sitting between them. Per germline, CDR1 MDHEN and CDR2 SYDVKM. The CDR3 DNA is TGTGCCAGCAGTCTAAACCTCCAGGGCCAGGCGTTCTCCTACGAGCAGTACTTC. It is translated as CASSLNLQGQAFSYEQYF.

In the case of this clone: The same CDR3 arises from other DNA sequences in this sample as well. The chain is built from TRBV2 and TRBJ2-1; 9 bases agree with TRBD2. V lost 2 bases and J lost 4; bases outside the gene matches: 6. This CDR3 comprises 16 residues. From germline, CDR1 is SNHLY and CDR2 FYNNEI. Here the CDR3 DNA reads TGTGCCAGCAGTGAACTGACTAGCGGACTTTACAATGAGCAGTTCTTC. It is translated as CASSELTSGLYNEQFF.

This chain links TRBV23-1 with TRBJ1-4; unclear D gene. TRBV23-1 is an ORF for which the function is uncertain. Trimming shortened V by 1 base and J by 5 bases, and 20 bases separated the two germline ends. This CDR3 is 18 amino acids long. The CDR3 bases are TGCGCCAGCAGTCAATTCGGGAGGACCCGAGGCGAGAATGAAAAACTGTTTTTT. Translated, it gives CASSQFGRTRGENEKLFF.

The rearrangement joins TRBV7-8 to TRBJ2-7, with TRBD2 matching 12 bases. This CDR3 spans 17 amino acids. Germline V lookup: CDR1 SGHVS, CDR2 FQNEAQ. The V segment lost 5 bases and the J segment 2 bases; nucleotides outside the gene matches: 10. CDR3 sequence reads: CASSPGLAGPLAYEQYF. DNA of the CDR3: TGTGCCAGCAGCCCCGGACTAGCGGGACCGCTCGCCTACGAGCAGTACTTC.

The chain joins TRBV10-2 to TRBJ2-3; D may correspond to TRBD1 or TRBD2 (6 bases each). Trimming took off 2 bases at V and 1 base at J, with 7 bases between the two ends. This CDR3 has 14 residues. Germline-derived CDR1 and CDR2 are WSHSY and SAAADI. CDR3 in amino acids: CASSERGRTDTQYF. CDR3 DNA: TGCGCCAGCAGTGAGCGGGGGCGCACAGATACGCAGTATTTT.

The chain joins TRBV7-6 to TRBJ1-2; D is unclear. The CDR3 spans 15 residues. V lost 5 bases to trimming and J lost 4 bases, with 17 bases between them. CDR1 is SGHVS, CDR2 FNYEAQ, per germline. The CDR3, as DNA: TGTGCCAGCAGCCCAGAGGTAGAGGGAGGCTATGGCTACACCTTC. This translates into CASSPEVEGGYGYTF.

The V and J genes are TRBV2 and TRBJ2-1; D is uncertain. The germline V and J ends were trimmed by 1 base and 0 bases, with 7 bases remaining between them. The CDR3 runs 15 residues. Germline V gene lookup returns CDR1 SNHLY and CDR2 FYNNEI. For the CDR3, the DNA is TGTGCCAGCAGTGAAGTAGGAGACTCCTACAATGAGCAGTTCTTC. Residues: CASSEVGDSYNEQFF.